This T cell receptor beta chain originates from a study of cytomegalovirus exposure and HLA in healthy donors. Concerning this clone: What it binds is not known.

Findings of the study overall: With DRB1 most and HLA-C fewest, TCR association rates differed between HLA loci in a later analysis. It was reportedly the case that the classifier diagnosed cytomegalovirus status with high specificity and sensitivity.

The PCR used 60 Vbeta and 13 Jbeta primers. Data came from immunoSEQ multiplex PCR; TCRdb stores just in-frame clones and leaves some out. The sample carries 100,000 to 150,000 clones, about 74% recorded once. The germline V and J ends were trimmed by 6 bases and 1 base, with 12 bases remaining between them. The CDR3 loop spans 14 amino acids. Germline values: CDR1 KGHSH, CDR2 LQKENI. V is TRBV18 and J is TRBJ1-1, with D tentatively TRBD1 (5 bases). The sequence derives from a male donor in good health and CMV-seronegative. Sequences were obtained from PBMCs. CDR3 amino acids: CASSPDMTNTEAFF. Written as DNA, the CDR3 is TGTGCCAGCTCCCCGGACATGACGAACACTGAAGCTTTCTTT.